A single sample gave rise to the 20 T cell receptor beta chains below, sequenced in a study of blood T cells in healthy people across ages. A second PCR of 7 to 11 cycles used a sample-barcoded 5' primer and a J-beta primer mix. In TCRdb, the 5' RACE reads were re-called with MiXCR into one record per CDR3 protein. The table has 700,000 to 1,000,000 distinct CDR3 sequences, about 42% seen once. The sequencing sample was made of blood. Source of these receptors: a man in his 60s in good health.

This clonotype occurred a few times. V usage is TRBV20-1 and J usage is TRBJ2-5; 11 bases map to TRBD2. V lost 6 bases to trimming and J lost 4 bases; unmatched junction nucleotides: 10. This CDR3 is 15 amino acids long. Germline CDR1 is DFQATT and CDR2 is SNEGSKA (reference sequence). The CDR3 DNA reads TGCAGTGCCTTGGGGACTAGCGGTATTGGAGAGACCCAGTACTTC. It is translated as CSALGTSGIGETQYF.

This clonotype has only a few counts. This chain connects TRBV7-8 to TRBJ2-6, with D unresolved. The CDR3 contains 16 residues. The V and J ends lost 2 bases and 0 bases respectively, with 8 bases between them. Germline V gene sequence: CDR1 SGHVS, CDR2 FQNEAQ. The CDR3 sequence: CASSLLASSGANVLTF. The CDR3 nucleotides read TGTGCCAGCAGCTTATTGGCGAGCTCTGGGGCCAACGTCCTGACTTTC.

J is TRBJ2-3 and V is TRBV7-2; no clear D gene. The CDR3 has 13 residues. CDR1 SGHTA and CDR2 FQGNSA come from the germline V gene. Trimming removed 5 bases at V and 3 bases at J, with 9 bases between. This CDR3 reads CASSLLKTDTQYF. The CDR3 DNA is TGTGCCAGCAGCCTTTTAAAAACAGATACGCAGTATTTT.

This chain uses TRBV4-3 with TRBJ2-5, with TRBD1 matching over 7 bases. The J call is doubtful: the DNA matches TRBJ2-7 better. CDR1 and CDR2 from the germline V gene are LGHNA and YSLEER. The CDR3 runs to 15 residues. As DNA, the CDR3 is TGCGCCAGCAGCCAAGTGGCCCAGGGGGCCTACGAGCAGTACTTC. It specifies CASSQVAQGAYEQYF.

This chain's CDR3 is CASTRGGEPSGNTIYF. The DNA of the CDR3 is TGTGCCAGCACCCGGGGCGGCGAACCCTCTGGAAACACCATATATTTT. The chain couples TRBV7-2 to TRBJ1-3, with D perhaps TRBD1 (5 bases). V was cut by 7 bases and J by 0 bases, with 16 bases left in between. The CDR3 is 16 amino acids. Per germline, CDR1 SGHTA and CDR2 FQGNSA.

The V gene is TRBV7-2, the J gene TRBJ2-7; 8 nucleotides match TRBD1. The CDR3 consists of 15 residues. V shed 0 bases and J 2 bases; nucleotides not matched to a gene: 3. The germline gives CDR1 SGHTA, CDR2 FQGNSA. The chain's CDR3 is CASSLARDRTYEQYF. Here the CDR3 DNA reads TGTGCCAGCAGCTTAGCCAGGGACAGGACCTACGAGCAGTACTTC.

There are a few counts of this clonotype. This chain connects TRBV7-2 to TRBJ2-1, with 15 bases matching TRBD2. CDR1 and CDR2 from the germline V gene are SGHTA and FQGNSA. This CDR3 has 17 residues. Losses at the gene ends were 5 bases for V and 5 bases for J; bases not matched to a gene: 7. CDR3 residues: CASSARGLAGGDNEQFF. The CDR3, as DNA: TGTGCCAGCAGCGCTAGGGGACTAGCGGGGGGAGACAATGAGCAGTTCTTC.

The chain combines TRBV4-1 with TRBJ1-5, with D tentatively TRBD1 (5 bases). The CDR3 length is 15 residues. Per the germline V gene, CDR1 is MGHRA and CDR2 is YSYEKL. V dropped 0 bases and J dropped 6 bases, with 12 bases sitting between them. The chain's CDR3 is CASSQDLGGGQPQHF. As DNA, the CDR3 is TGCGCCAGCAGCCAAGATTTAGGCGGGGGTCAGCCCCAGCATTTT.

CDR3: CAISEQGGVITYNEQFF. The CDR3 DNA sequence: TGTGCCATCAGTGAGCAGGGGGGGGTTATCACCTACAATGAGCAGTTCTTC. The genes are TRBV10-3 and TRBJ2-1; D is perhaps TRBD1 or TRBD2 (7 bases each). In germline, CDR1 is ENHRY, CDR2 SYGVKD. The CDR3 loop spans 17 amino acids. V gave up 2 bases and J gave up 2 bases, with 16 bases separating them.

In its sample, this clonotype was seen a few times. This chain connects TRBV10-3 to TRBJ2-7; D gene ambiguous. Trimming shortened V by 4 bases and J by 7 bases, and 17 bases separated the two germline ends. Per the germline V gene, CDR1 is ENHRY and CDR2 is SYGVKD. The CDR3 length is 14 residues. The CDR3 is CAISATEKNNEQYF. For the CDR3, the DNA is TGTGCCATCAGTGCAACAGAAAAAAACAATGAGCAGTACTTC.

This clonotype was seen only a few times. The chain employs TRBV29-1 and TRBJ2-5; D might be TRBD1 (6 bases). The length of the CDR3 is 15 residues. V was shortened by 7 bases and J by 5 bases, with 23 bases between the two germline ends. Looked up from germline, CDR1 is SQVTM and CDR2 is ANQGSEA. The CDR3 DNA follows: TGCAGCGCCGGGAAGGAGGACAGATTCGTGGAGACCCAGTACTTC. Translation gives CSAGKEDRFVETQYF. Using reference TRBV29-1 and TRBJ2-5 for the parts outside the CDR3, the full variable domain is SAVISQKPSRDICQRGTSLTIQCQVDSQVTMMFWYRQQPGQSLTLIATANQGSEATYESGFVIDKFPISRPNLTFSTLTVSNMSPEDSSIYLCSAGKEDRFVETQYFGPGTRLLVL.

This chain joins TRBV6-1 and TRBJ2-5, with a weak D call TRBD1 (6 bases). The V and J ends lost 6 bases and 6 bases respectively, with 14 bases between them. CDR1 is MNHNS, CDR2 SASEGT, per germline. There are 13 residues in the CDR3. The CDR3 spells CASRETGQQTQYF. Here the CDR3 DNA reads TGTGCCAGCAGGGAGACAGGACAGCAGACCCAGTACTTC.

The chain uses TRBV7-2 and TRBJ2-3, with D maybe TRBD2 (5 bases). Germline CDR1 and CDR2: SGHTA and FQGNSA. The CDR3 has 13 residues. With 0 bases removed from V and 5 bases from J, the gap between germline ends came to 6 bases. CDR3 nucleotides: TGTGCCAGCAGCTTAGCGGCGGGAGATACGCAGTATTTT. Translating gives CASSLAAGDTQYF.

The chain couples TRBV4-1 to TRBJ1-2; D remains ambiguous. The CDR3 extends over 15 amino acids. Germline CDR1 is MGHRA and CDR2 is YSYEKL. V was cut by 0 bases and J by 4 bases, with 12 bases left in between. CDR3 residues: CASSQDRGFFYGYTF. The CDR3 region has the DNA TGCGCCAGCAGCCAAGATCGTGGATTTTTCTATGGCTACACCTTC.

This clonotype was detected a few times. The CDR3 DNA is TGTGCCAGCACCCCGGGACTACCTACCTACGAGCAGTACTTC. Translated: CASTPGLPTYEQYF. This chain uses TRBV12-3 or TRBV12-4 with TRBJ2-7; 7 bases are a match to TRBD2. J lost 2 bases, V lost 7 bases, and 8 bases had no gene match. The CDR3 has 14 residues.

In its sample, this clonotype was seen a few times. This rearrangement joins TRBV10-3 to TRBJ2-1, with TRBD2 identical over 13 bases. Trimming took 6 bases from V and 3 from J; bases not matched to a gene: 5. This CDR3 is 16 amino acids long. Germline values: CDR1 ENHRY, CDR2 SYGVKD. CDR3 protein: CAIRSGTSGDYNEQFF. The DNA for the CDR3 is TGTGCCATCAGGTCCGGGACTAGCGGGGACTACAATGAGCAGTTCTTC.

The rearrangement joins TRBV12-3 or TRBV12-4 to TRBJ2-7; 11 bases agree with TRBD1. V was pared by 6 bases and J by 3 bases, with 4 bases of the junction left unmatched. The CDR3 spans 14 residues. This CDR3 reads CASRGQGAGYEQYF. The CDR3 bases are TGTGCCAGCAGAGGACAGGGGGCCGGCTACGAGCAGTACTTC.

This clonotype occurred a few times. The J gene is TRBJ2-1, the V gene TRBV6-2 or TRBV6-3; TRBD2 matches at 10 bases. With V trimmed by 6 bases and J by 0 bases, 17 bases remained unmatched. This CDR3 is built from 20 residues. Germline CDR1 and CDR2: MNHEY and SVGEGT. For the CDR3, the DNA is TGTGCCAGCAGCCTCTGGACTAGCGGTTTAGGAACGAGCTCCTACAATGAGCAGTTCTTC. Translation: CASSLWTSGLGTSSYNEQFF.

The gene calls are TRBV5-4 and TRBJ2-1, with 8 positions matching TRBD2. The J call is doubtful: the DNA matches TRBJ2-7 better. Germline values: CDR1 SGHNT, CDR2 YYREEE (reference sequence). The CDR3 is made up of 16 amino acids. Written as DNA, the CDR3 is TGTGCCAGCAGCCCTCTGTTGATAGCGGGGTACAATGAGCAGTACTTC. Protein: CASSPLLIAGYNEQYF.

This clonotype was recorded at least ten times. This chain joins TRBV7-9 and TRBJ2-7; no clear D gene. V was pared by 3 bases and J by 1 base, with 4 bases between. This CDR3 contains 12 residues. Germline values: CDR1 SEHNR, CDR2 FQNEAQ (reference sequence). CDR3: CASSFASYEQYF. CDR3 in DNA: TGTGCCAGCAGCTTTGCATCCTACGAGCAGTACTTC.